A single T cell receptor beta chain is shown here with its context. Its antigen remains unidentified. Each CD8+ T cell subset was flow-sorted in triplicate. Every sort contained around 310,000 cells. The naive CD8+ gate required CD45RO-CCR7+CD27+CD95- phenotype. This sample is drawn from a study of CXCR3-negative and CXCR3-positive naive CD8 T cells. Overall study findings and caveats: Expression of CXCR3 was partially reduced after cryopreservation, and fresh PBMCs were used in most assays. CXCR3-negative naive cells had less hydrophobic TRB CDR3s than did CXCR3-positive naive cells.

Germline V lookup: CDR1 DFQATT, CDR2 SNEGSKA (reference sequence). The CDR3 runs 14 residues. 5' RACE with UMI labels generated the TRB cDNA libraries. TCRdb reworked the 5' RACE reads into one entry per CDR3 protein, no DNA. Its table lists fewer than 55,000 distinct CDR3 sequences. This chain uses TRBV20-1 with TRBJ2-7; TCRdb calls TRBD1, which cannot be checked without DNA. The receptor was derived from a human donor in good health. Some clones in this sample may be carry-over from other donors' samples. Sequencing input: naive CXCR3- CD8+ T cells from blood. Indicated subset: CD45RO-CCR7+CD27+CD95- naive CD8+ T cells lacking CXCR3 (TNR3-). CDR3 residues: CSARDAQGVYEQYF.